This section outlines one T cell receptor (beta chain) sequence together with its context. Its antigen target is currently unknown. No much larger clone is present one base from it, and per-base qualities are unavailable. The cohort comprised fewer than 700 healthy bone marrow donors. At the time of sampling, every cohort member was nominally healthy, though immune exposures that went unrecorded were likely present. The donor tested CMV seropositive, placing the donor among the 250 to 350 seropositive members of the cohort. Every donor gave a peripheral blood sample, and the peripheral blood mononuclear cells from that sample were used for TCR beta sequencing. The Qiagen DNeasy Blood Extraction Kit was used to extract genomic DNA from the blood cell samples. The data were taken from a study of cytomegalovirus exposure and HLA in healthy donors listed by TCRdb under 2017. Regarding the research as a whole: An earlier analysis of fewer than 750 of the donors reported approximately 260 Gb of sequence data and around 100 million unique TCR beta sequences obtained from about 200 million T cells. An early release that covered about 600 HLA-typed donors contained approximately 300 gigabases of sequencing data and tens of millions of unique TCR sequences. The genetic ancestry cluster associated with self-reported Caucasian donors included over 80% of the roughly 380 genotyped donors. The study aimed to test whether signatures of past pathogen exposure could be identified by cataloging public T cell receptors. Using immunosequencing, the study profiled T cell repertoires from 500 to 800 subjects and related those repertoires to cytomegalovirus serostatus. Along with the approximately 670-subject first cohort, a separate validation cohort of over 90 different subjects was used. The study combined high-throughput TCR immunosequencing, statistical association of individual TCRs with disease status, and machine learning to predict cytomegalovirus infection status. A later analysis re-examined previously published TCR beta repertoires from just over 650 donors and added high-resolution HLA genotyping to investigate patterns of TCR occurrence. Rather than using new phenotypic data, the later analysis identified candidate immune exposures from TCR beta sequences and from how often those sequences occurred across donors. To decide whether each TCR beta V gene segment behaved as functional or pseudogenic, an earlier analysis of approximately 620 of the donors relied on high-throughput TCR beta sequencing. Donor age, sex, ethnicity and CMV serostatus were compiled alongside the repertoire data. In a later genetic analysis, genome-wide SNP genotypes for about 65% of the 666 donors were used, and that subset was treated as a discovery cohort. All discovery cohort repertoires had been generated using a single sequencing platform. Both class I and class II loci were covered by HLA typing, at four-digit resolution. The number of donors typed differed by locus, with 629-630 for A, B, C, DRB1 and DQB1, around 500 for DQA1, 606 for DPA1, and about 450 for DPB1. About five DR-DQ haplotypes were treated as single units for association and clustering because of strong linkage in the cohort. On average, around 240,000 unique TCR beta nucleotide sequences were sequenced per donor among 398 genotyped donors of the cohort, with around 19% of those sequences being non-productive. Study-wide findings and limitations: In a later genetic analysis, a missense DCLRE1C variant was associated with V-gene and J-gene trimming of TCR beta chains, and the association was replicated in an independent cohort. Broadly in line with IMGT annotations, most TCR beta V segments showed up in productive rearrangements about 87% or about 30% of the time in an earlier analysis of approximately 600 of the donors. A later analysis reported that several top co-occurrence clusters appeared linked to parvovirus B19, influenza, CMV and Epstein-Barr virus. The cohort was sequenced for TCR beta chains only, and without alpha or paired-chain data the features that could be detected were limited. It was suggested by the authors that the approach could potentially be generalized to other disease states and immunological phenotypes. A further reported finding was that TCR beta sequences accurately predicted the HLA-A and HLA-B alleles for most subjects in the first cohort. Because HLA typing was missing for some donors at each locus, association tests included only the typed subset. Roughly uniform sequencing depth across donors was assumed in presence/absence analyses, although this assumption may not hold. A later analysis found that most CMV-associated TCR beta chains appeared HLA-restricted, with HLA associations seemingly driven largely by CMV exposure. The classifier was reported to diagnose cytomegalovirus status with high specificity and sensitivity in both the original cohort and the validation cohort. A later analysis found that TCR association rates varied across HLA loci, with DRB1 alleles showing the most associated TCRs and HLA-C alleles the fewest. Linkage disequilibrium might explain the correlated functional status among segregating V segments, but an unknown experimental factor could not be ruled out. When HLA alleles, especially DR and DQ, strongly co-occurred, TCR associations were difficult to assign to individual alleles. Because the 87-base-pair reads could not distinguish some IMGT-functional V segments, including TRBV6-2 and TRBV6-3, those segments were excluded. A later genetic analysis reported fewer N-insertions in productive TCRs among donors in an Asian-associated ancestry cluster than the approximately 700-donor mean. In vitro tests confirmed that a few of the cytomegalovirus-associated TCR beta chains recognize cytomegalovirus antigens. Compared with equally common non-associated chains, HLA-associated TCR beta chains in a later analysis were more clonally expanded and had lower generation probabilities. Most TCR sequences were seen in very few donors, while some public TCRs were found in many individuals. A cluster of highly shared sequence variants was judged likely to be a technical artifact of the sequencing pipeline. Specific HLA alleles were associated with 15,000 to 20,000 TCR beta sequences at a false discovery rate of 0.05 in a later analysis. In the study, approximately 160 TCR beta chains were listed as associated with cytomegalovirus. Immune exposure information for the cohort was limited to CMV serostatus. Because counts were too low, roughly 18 rarely observed V segments, including chromosome 9 orphons, were left out of the earlier analysis of 587 of the donors.

The library came from the immunoSEQ multiplex PCR assay. For the multiplex PCR, a mixture combining 60 forward primers for TCR Vbeta segments and 13 reverse primers for TCR Jbeta segments was used. A multiplex PCR assay on genomic DNA amplified the CDR3 region of rearranged TCR beta genes. On the Illumina HiSeq System, the amplified TCR beta libraries were sequenced as 87-base-pair reads. In the source study's methods: Across the 600 to 700 repertoires, a later analysis counted approximately 83 million unique TCR beta chains, roughly 11 million of which were shared by at least two donors. Raw reads were error-corrected and collapsed into unique sequences by a nearest-neighbor algorithm in which closely related sequences were merged to remove PCR and sequencing errors. CDR3 sequences were aligned to IMGT reference sequences to assign V, D and J gene segments. For a sequence to be retained, a match of at least six nucleotides to both a V gene segment and a J gene segment was required. Rearrangements were called productive when the CDR3 lacked stop codons and stayed in frame with V and J; all others were non-productive. Following IMGT convention, CDR3 was defined as the stretch from the second conserved V-encoded cysteine up to the conserved J-encoded phenylalanine. Sequences without an unambiguous match to a single V gene segment were excluded from the earlier analysis of 587 of the donors. An earlier analysis of fewer than 650 of the donors classified V segments as functional when productive rearrangements were above 56.7% and as segregating when the standard deviation between donors was above 5%. A statistical classification framework was developed to diagnose cytomegalovirus status using the catalog of TCR beta chain sequences. In a later analysis, V and J genes were assigned by comparing TCR nucleotide sequences against IMGT/GENE-DB human TR gene sequences. A later analysis assigned CDR3 sequences and most-parsimonious VDJ recombination scenarios with the TCRdist pipeline. In a later analysis, each TCR beta chain was defined by its CDR3 amino acid sequence together with its V-gene family, and reads lacking a unique V-gene family were excluded. In a later analysis, 450 to 600 highly shared, low-generation-probability nucleotide sequences were removed to address suspected cross-contamination and a sequencing artifact. A later analysis calculated a clonal expansion index for each public chain from normalized within-repertoire ranks of inferred template counts. Generation probabilities in a later analysis came from a VDJ recombination model fitted to out-of-frame rearrangements, and those results were checked against IGoR. In a later analysis, TCR-TCR, TCR-HLA and TCR-CMV co-occurrence was scored with hypergeometric tests, and a repertoire-size bias correction was applied to TCR pairs. A later analysis estimated false discovery rates by permuting HLA or CMV assignments 20 times. In a later analysis, co-occurring TCRs were grouped with DBSCAN, and TCRdist sequence similarity was added when clustering was performed within HLA-allele-positive subsets. Repertoires with fewer than 30,000 or more than 120,000 public chains were left out of co-occurrence clustering, as were a handful of repertoires with anomalous nucleotide sharing. Not all clones reach the TCRdb copy of this immuneACCESS table, which keeps in-frame sequences only. Checked studies attribute under half of the gap to unresolved V genes and leave the rest unexplained. V, J and clone size are those of that table, while D and trimming were read from the DNA. The sample table contains roughly 180,000 clones; only one count was recorded for 65% to 85% of them. The ten top clones hold around 4.1% of the sample.

The germline V gene gives CDR1 as SGHTA and CDR2 as FQGNSA. Trimming accounts for 5 bases at V and 5 bases at J, while the number of junction bases matched to no gene is 5. Measured from the cysteine to the phenylalanine, the CDR3 is 14 residues long. CDR3 DNA is the only sequence kept; it has 42 bases, read in frame from the first base. The material sequenced was PBMCs. This sequence uses TRBV7-2 and TRBJ2-5; a stretch of 10 junction bases matches TRBD2. The TCR was taken from a woman aged 50 to 60 in good health and CMV-seropositive. The sequence in DNA is TGTGCCAGCAGCCGTAGCGGGGGGCAGGAGACCCAGTACTTC. This codes for CASSRSGGQETQYF.